This paragraph reports one TCR beta chain. The sample comes from a study of OX40 agonist ivuxolimab in advanced cancers. Some clones are missing from TCRdb's copy, which holds only in-frame ones; the method was immunoSEQ multiplex PCR. The sample gives under 55,000 clones, approximately 88% of which show up once; roughly a sixth is in the top ten. The V gene's germline CDR1 is SEHNR and CDR2 FQNEAQ (reference sequence). The trim removed 5 bases at V and 2 bases at J, leaving 11 bases unmatched. The CDR3 spans 17 residues. The clonotype originates from an adult with an advanced solid tumor such as melanoma, head and neck, liver or kidney cancer. J is TRBJ2-1 and V is TRBV7-9; 8 bases line up with TRBD2. The sample in question was CD4+ or CD8+ T cells sorted from blood, obtained in a trial of the OX40 agonist ivuxolimab. The CDR3 loop is CASSVGERGPTYNEQFF. The DNA for the CDR3 is TGTGCCAGCAGCGTAGGGGAGCGGGGGCCCACCTACAATGAGCAGTTCTTC.